A selection of T cell receptor beta chains follows, all from one sample in a study of blood T cell repertoires in COVID-19. TCRdb's copy holds only in-frame clones and misses some; the assay was immunoSEQ multiplex PCR. The data contain fewer than 65,000 clones, around 80% of them seen just once; the ten biggest clones take up 20% to 30%. The specimen sequenced was peripheral blood. The receptors come from a man between 65 and 79 years old with acute or convalescent COVID-19. Each CDR3 is given with its conserved first and last residue. A D gene is named only where the DNA matches it firmly. Expanded clones are given a class, and other clones once, few, many or no size at all.

v_gene: TRBV29-1; j_gene: TRBJ1-1; d_gene: TRBD1; abundance: NA; CDR3aa: CSVRQGAAMNTEAFF; CDR3nt: TGCAGCGTTAGACAGGGGGCCGCGATGAACACTGAAGCTTTCTTT
v_gene: TRBV30; j_gene: TRBJ1-2; d_gene: NA; abundance: NA; CDR3aa: CAWSRGTTLGYTF; CDR3nt: TGTGCCTGGAGTCGCGGGACGACCCTAGGCTACACCTTC
v_gene: TRBV6-6; j_gene: TRBJ2-7; d_gene: NA; abundance: NA; CDR3aa: CASQSGVGNEQYF; CDR3nt: TGTGCCAGCCAGTCCGGTGTGGGCAATGAGCAGTACTTC
v_gene: TRBV2; j_gene: TRBJ2-5; d_gene: NA; abundance: few; CDR3aa: CASSAFRSLETQYF; CDR3nt: TGTGCCAGCAGTGCCTTTCGGAGCTTAGAGACCCAGTACTTC
v_gene: TRBV4-2; j_gene: TRBJ1-5; d_gene: NA; abundance: NA; CDR3aa: CASSQDSPGMNQPQHF; CDR3nt: TGTGCCAGCAGCCAAGATAGTCCAGGAATGAATCAGCCCCAGCATTTT
v_gene: TRBV10-2; j_gene: TRBJ1-1; d_gene: NA; abundance: NA; CDR3aa: CASSESGRRRHNTEAFF; CDR3nt: TGCGCCAGCAGTGAGTCCGGGCGAAGGAGGCACAACACTGAAGCTTTCTTT
v_gene: TRBV2; j_gene: TRBJ1-6; d_gene: TRBD1; abundance: few; CDR3aa: CASSDLVDRAGWNSPLHF; CDR3nt: TGTGCCAGCAGTGATTTGGTCGACAGGGCAGGATGGAATTCACCCCTCCACTTT
v_gene: TRBV29-1; j_gene: TRBJ1-2; d_gene: TRBD1; abundance: NA; CDR3aa: CSVDGGTGSNTF; CDR3nt: TGCAGCGTTGATGGAGGGACAGGGTCCAACACCTTC
v_gene: TRBV30; j_gene: TRBJ2-7; d_gene: TRBD2; abundance: NA; CDR3aa: CAGSGGSYEQYF; CDR3nt: TGTGCCGGTAGCGGGGGTTCCTACGAGCAGTACTTC
v_gene: TRBV9; j_gene: TRBJ1-1; d_gene: TRBD1; abundance: few; CDR3aa: CASSANTGGTEAFF; CDR3nt: TGTGCCAGCAGCGCAAACACAGGGGGCACTGAAGCTTTCTTT
v_gene: TRBV7-2; j_gene: TRBJ1-1; d_gene: TRBD1; abundance: NA; CDR3aa: CASSFGTGPTEAFF; CDR3nt: TGTGCCAGCAGCTTTGGGACAGGACCCACTGAAGCTTTCTTT
v_gene: TRBV2; j_gene: TRBJ1-3; d_gene: NA; abundance: few; CDR3aa: CASAGISGNTIYF; CDR3nt: TGTGCCAGCGCAGGGATATCTGGAAACACCATATATTTT
v_gene: TRBV19; j_gene: TRBJ2-3; d_gene: TRBD2; abundance: NA; CDR3aa: CASSISRSGATDTQYF; CDR3nt: TGTGCCAGTAGTATCTCTCGGAGCGGGGCTACGGATACGCAGTATTTT
v_gene: TRBV7-3; j_gene: TRBJ1-3; d_gene: TRBD1; abundance: NA; CDR3aa: CASSPTGGPGNTIYF; CDR3nt: TGTGCCAGCAGCCCAACAGGGGGCCCTGGAAACACCATATATTTT
v_gene: TRBV3-1/TRBV3-2; j_gene: TRBJ1-2; d_gene: TRBD1; abundance: NA; CDR3aa: CASSPLLGQGRGGYTF; CDR3nt: TGTGCCAGCAGCCCACTGTTGGGACAGGGCCGGGGTGGCTACACCTTC
v_gene: TRBV7-9; j_gene: TRBJ1-2; d_gene: NA; abundance: NA; CDR3aa: CASSLEGSRANYGYTF; CDR3nt: TGTGCCAGCAGCTTAGAAGGTTCCAGGGCTAACTATGGCTACACCTTC
v_gene: TRBV5-1; j_gene: TRBJ1-2; d_gene: NA; abundance: NA; CDR3aa: CASSLPDSYYGYTF; CDR3nt: TGCGCCAGCAGCCTCCCCGACAGTTACTATGGCTACACCTTC
v_gene: TRBV10-2; j_gene: TRBJ2-1; d_gene: TRBD2; abundance: NA; CDR3aa: CASTVAGSNEQFF; CDR3nt: TGCGCCAGCACCGTAGCGGGTAGTAATGAGCAGTTCTTC
v_gene: TRBV5-1; j_gene: TRBJ1-4; d_gene: NA; abundance: NA; CDR3aa: CASSPGTTNEKLFF; CDR3nt: TGCGCCAGCAGCCCAGGCACAACTAATGAAAAACTGTTTTTT
v_gene: TRBV28; j_gene: TRBJ1-5; d_gene: NA; abundance: NA; CDR3aa: CASSYRRDLYSNQPQHF; CDR3nt: TGTGCCAGCAGTTATCGCCGGGACTTGTATAGCAATCAGCCCCAGCATTTT
v_gene: TRBV7-3; j_gene: TRBJ1-1; d_gene: NA; abundance: NA; CDR3aa: CASSLKQPGHGMRNTEAFF; CDR3nt: TGTGCCAGCAGCCTGAAACAACCGGGACACGGCATGCGGAACACTGAAGCTTTCTTT
v_gene: TRBV30; j_gene: TRBJ1-5; d_gene: NA; abundance: NA; CDR3aa: CAWSEGSYGNQPQHF; CDR3nt: TGTGCCTGGAGTGAAGGGAGCTACGGCAATCAGCCCCAGCATTTT
v_gene: TRBV19; j_gene: TRBJ2-3; d_gene: TRBD2; abundance: NA; CDR3aa: CASSTLAGGPSTDTQYF; CDR3nt: TGTGCCAGTAGTACGCTAGCGGGGGGACCCAGCACAGATACGCAGTATTTT
v_gene: TRBV28; j_gene: TRBJ1-5; d_gene: TRBD1; abundance: NA; CDR3aa: CASSLTGGLQPQHF; CDR3nt: TGTGCCAGCAGTTTAACAGGGGGACTTCAGCCCCAGCATTTT
v_gene: TRBV30; j_gene: TRBJ1-6; d_gene: TRBD1; abundance: NA; CDR3aa: CAWSVRQGVNYNSPLHF; CDR3nt: TGTGCCTGGAGTGTACGGCAGGGGGTGAATTATAATTCACCCCTCCACTTT
v_gene: TRBV4-1; j_gene: TRBJ1-1; d_gene: TRBD1; abundance: NA; CDR3aa: CASSQRDRGPGTEAFF; CDR3nt: TGCGCCAGCAGCCAACGGGACAGGGGGCCTGGCACTGAAGCTTTCTTT
v_gene: TRBV19; j_gene: TRBJ1-1; d_gene: TRBD1; abundance: once; CDR3aa: CASRNRDRVNTEAFF; CDR3nt: TGTGCCAGTAGGAACCGGGACAGGGTTAACACTGAAGCTTTCTTT
v_gene: TRBV30; j_gene: TRBJ2-5; d_gene: NA; abundance: NA; CDR3aa: CAWSLWGGGGETQYF; CDR3nt: TGTGCCTGGAGTCTCTGGGGAGGGGGGGGCGAGACCCAGTACTTC
v_gene: TRBV9; j_gene: TRBJ1-2; d_gene: NA; abundance: NA; CDR3aa: CASSVGAGLYYGYTF; CDR3nt: TGTGCCAGCAGCGTAGGAGCGGGACTATACTATGGCTACACCTTC
v_gene: TRBV28; j_gene: TRBJ2-2; d_gene: NA; abundance: NA; CDR3aa: CASTKGTGELFF; CDR3nt: TGTGCCAGCACGAAGGGGACCGGGGAGCTGTTTTTT
v_gene: TRBV28; j_gene: TRBJ1-1; d_gene: NA; abundance: NA; CDR3aa: CASSLRGTEAFF; CDR3nt: TGTGCCAGCAGTTTAAGGGGCACTGAAGCTTTCTTT
v_gene: TRBV7-3; j_gene: TRBJ2-3; d_gene: TRBD2; abundance: NA; CDR3aa: CASSARLAGGRDTQYF; CDR3nt: TGTGCCAGCAGCGCCCGACTAGCGGGAGGGCGTGATACGCAGTATTTT
v_gene: TRBV7-8; j_gene: TRBJ2-5; d_gene: NA; abundance: NA; CDR3aa: CASSLGTGTLTQETQYF; CDR3nt: TGTGCCAGCAGCTTAGGAACCGGGACACTTACGCAAGAGACCCAGTACTTC
v_gene: TRBV7-2; j_gene: TRBJ1-3; d_gene: NA; abundance: NA; CDR3aa: CASSSYNGNTIYF; CDR3nt: TGTGCCAGCAGCTCTTACAACGGGAACACCATATATTTT
v_gene: TRBV6-4; j_gene: TRBJ1-6; d_gene: TRBD1; abundance: NA; CDR3aa: CASKETGDSSPLHF; CDR3nt: TGTGCCAGCAAAGAGACAGGGGATAGTTCACCCCTCCACTTT
v_gene: TRBV10-1; j_gene: TRBJ1-5; d_gene: TRBD1; abundance: NA; CDR3aa: CASSETGGDQPQHF; CDR3nt: TGCGCCAGCAGTGAGACAGGGGGGGATCAGCCCCAGCATTTT
v_gene: TRBV7-2; j_gene: TRBJ2-1; d_gene: TRBD2; abundance: NA; CDR3aa: CASSLGVAGAYNEQFF; CDR3nt: TGTGCCAGCAGCTTAGGGGTCGCGGGGGCCTACAATGAGCAGTTCTTC
v_gene: TRBV13; j_gene: TRBJ2-3; d_gene: TRBD2; abundance: few; CDR3aa: CASSSIAGGVTDTQYF; CDR3nt: TGTGCCAGCAGCTCCATAGCGGGGGGGGTCACAGATACGCAGTATTTT
v_gene: TRBV30; j_gene: TRBJ1-1; d_gene: NA; abundance: NA; CDR3aa: CAWERTREAFF; CDR3nt: TGTGCCTGGGAGAGGACAAGAGAAGCTTTCTTT
v_gene: TRBV2; j_gene: TRBJ2-7; d_gene: TRBD2; abundance: NA; CDR3aa: CASSENSGTSFAYEQYF; CDR3nt: TGTGCCAGCAGTGAAAATTCCGGGACTAGCTTCGCCTACGAGCAGTACTTC
v_gene: TRBV7-9; j_gene: TRBJ2-1; d_gene: NA; abundance: NA; CDR3aa: CASSVRGQSSYNEQFF; CDR3nt: TGTGCCAGCAGCGTACGCGGCCAGAGCTCCTACAATGAGCAGTTCTTC
v_gene: TRBV2; j_gene: TRBJ2-3; d_gene: TRBD2; abundance: few; CDR3aa: CASGWTSGNTDTQYF; CDR3nt: TGTGCCAGTGGCTGGACTAGCGGAAACACAGATACGCAGTATTTT
v_gene: TRBV4-2; j_gene: TRBJ1-1; d_gene: NA; abundance: NA; CDR3aa: CASSQVGVENTEAFF; CDR3nt: TGTGCCAGCAGCCAAGTGGGCGTAGAGAACACTGAAGCCTTCTTT
v_gene: TRBV13; j_gene: TRBJ2-7; d_gene: NA; abundance: NA; CDR3aa: CASSLGRQTYEQYF; CDR3nt: TGTGCCAGCAGCTTAGGCAGGCAGACCTACGAGCAGTACTTC
v_gene: TRBV7-9; j_gene: TRBJ1-5; d_gene: TRBD1; abundance: NA; CDR3aa: CASSPGTGGSEPQHF; CDR3nt: TGTGCCAGCAGCCCGGGGACAGGCGGTTCGGAGCCCCAGCATTTT
v_gene: TRBV19; j_gene: TRBJ2-7; d_gene: TRBD1; abundance: once; CDR3aa: CASSMARGHEQYF; CDR3nt: TGTGCCAGTAGTATGGCCAGGGGGCATGAGCAGTACTTC
v_gene: TRBV30; j_gene: TRBJ2-1; d_gene: TRBD2; abundance: NA; CDR3aa: CAWSIRTSGYNEQFF; CDR3nt: TGTGCCTGGAGTATCCGGACTAGCGGTTACAATGAGCAGTTCTTC
v_gene: TRBV10-3; j_gene: TRBJ2-7; d_gene: TRBD1; abundance: NA; CDR3aa: CAISATGTGPYEQYF; CDR3nt: TGTGCCATCAGCGCCACCGGGACAGGGCCCTACGAGCAGTACTTC
v_gene: TRBV6-6; j_gene: TRBJ1-3; d_gene: NA; abundance: NA; CDR3aa: CASGGPLISGNTIYF; CDR3nt: TGTGCCAGCGGTGGCCCATTGATTTCTGGAAACACCATATATTTT
v_gene: TRBV5-1; j_gene: TRBJ1-1; d_gene: NA; abundance: NA; CDR3aa: CASSLLGENTEAFF; CDR3nt: TGCGCCAGCAGCTTGCTGGGCGAGAACACTGAAGCTTTCTTT
v_gene: TRBV9; j_gene: TRBJ1-2; d_gene: TRBD1; abundance: once; CDR3aa: CASSVDAGGMGGYTF; CDR3nt: TGTGCCAGCAGCGTAGACGCAGGGGGCATGGGGGGCTACACCTTC
v_gene: TRBV27; j_gene: TRBJ2-1; d_gene: TRBD2; abundance: NA; CDR3aa: CASSLRGGGYNEQFF; CDR3nt: TGTGCCAGCAGTCTCCGCGGCGGGGGCTACAATGAGCAGTTCTTC